Listed here are 12 T cell receptor beta chains from one sample, sequenced in a study of control samples from healthy donors and cancer patients. Produced via immunoSEQ multiplex PCR; TCRdb's table is partial and in-frame only. In the table there are over 75,000 clones, roughly four fifths of which are singletons. Input material: blood. All receptors come from a man in his sixties in good health.

The chain is built from TRBV6-4 and TRBJ2-3, with 10 nucleotides matching TRBD2. The CDR3 has 16 amino acids. Germline lookup yields CDR1 MRHNA and CDR2 SNTAGT. V lost 5 bases, J lost 5 bases, and 10 bases stayed unmatched. The CDR3 sequence: CASSPSGGPARDTQYF. In DNA, the CDR3 is TGTGCCAGCAGTCCTAGCGGGGGCCCGGCCAGAGATACGCAGTATTTT.

The CDR3 is CASSSGGGRAGDTQYF. CDR3 nucleotides: TGTGCCAGCAGCTCAGGGGGCGGGAGGGCCGGAGATACGCAGTATTTT. V usage is TRBV5-4 and J usage is TRBJ2-3, with TRBD2 as a possible D gene (9 bases). Looked up from germline, CDR1 is SGHNT and CDR2 is YYREEE (reference sequence). CDR3 length: 16 amino acids. V was clipped by 3 bases and J by 5 bases, with 19 bases between them.

The chain joins TRBV29-1 to TRBJ2-7; D uncertain. The V end lost 1 base, the J end lost 2 bases, and 9 bases lay between the germline ends. The CDR3 covers 13 residues. Per germline, CDR1 SQVTM and CDR2 ANQGSEA. The CDR3: CSVEVAGPYEQYF. For the CDR3, the DNA is TGCAGCGTTGAAGTGGCAGGACCCTACGAGCAGTACTTC.

The V gene is TRBV7-9, the J gene TRBJ1-4; D might be TRBD1 (5 bases). The CDR3 loop spans 16 amino acids. Deletions cut 5 bases from V and 0 bases from J, with 13 bases between. The germline V gene has CDR1 SEHNR and CDR2 FQNEAQ (reference sequence). CDR3 in DNA: TGTGCCAGCAGCCCCCTTGGGGGTGCAACTAATGAAAAACTGTTTTTT. It specifies CASSPLGGATNEKLFF.

This chain connects TRBV7-3 to TRBJ1-2, with D perhaps TRBD1 (5 bases). The CDR3 sequence is 13 residues long. The germline V and J ends were trimmed by 5 bases and 6 bases, with 13 bases remaining between them. Germline CDR1 is SGHTA and CDR2 is FQGTGA. CDR3: CASSQDSLNGYTF. The CDR3 region has the DNA TGTGCCAGCAGCCAAGACAGTTTAAATGGCTACACCTTC.

The gene calls are TRBV6-4 and TRBJ2-3, with 7 bases aligning to TRBD2. The ends lost 2 bases at V and 1 base at J; junction bases unmatched: 3. The length of the CDR3 is 15 residues. Germline values: CDR1 MRHNA, CDR2 SNTAGT. For the CDR3, the DNA is TGTGCCAGCAGTGACGTGGCGGGGGGCACAGATACGCAGTATTTT. It encodes CASSDVAGGTDTQYF.

This clone has a single count. In DNA, the CDR3 is TGCGCCAGCAGCTTGGCCGCAGGGACAAGTGAAAAACTGTTTTTT. It codes for CASSLAAGTSEKLFF. The chain couples TRBV5-1 to TRBJ1-4; perhaps TRBD1 as D (6 bases). CDR1 and CDR2 from the germline V gene are SGHRS and YFSETQ. The CDR3 runs 15 residues. V gave up 0 bases and J gave up 7 bases, with 13 bases separating them. Filled out from reference TRBV5-1 and TRBJ1-4, the complete variable domain reads KAGVTQTPRYLIKTRGQQVTLSCSPISGHRSVSWYQQTPGQGLQFLFEYFSETQRNKGNFPGRFSGRQFSNSRSEMNVSTLELGDSALYLCASSLAAGTSEKLFFGSGTQLSVL.

The rearrangement uses TRBV12-3 or TRBV12-4 and TRBJ2-7; D might be TRBD1 (6 bases). V was pared by 5 bases and J by 7 bases, with 12 bases between. This CDR3 contains 12 residues. CDR3 DNA sequence: TGTGCCAGCAGTACACAGGGTTGGGAGCAGTACTTC. Amino acid sequence: CASSTQGWEQYF.

The V and J genes are TRBV30 and TRBJ1-2; D is uncertain. This CDR3 is built from 14 residues. V was trimmed by 0 bases and J by 2 bases, leaving 10 bases between them. Germline CDR1 reads GTSNPN; CDR2 reads SVGIG (reference sequence). Written as DNA, the CDR3 is TGTGCCTGGAGTGTACAACTGGGGAACTATGGCTACACCTTC. Translated: CAWSVQLGNYGYTF.

This chain links TRBV28 with TRBJ1-5; 12 positions agree with TRBD1. CDR3 size: 17 residues. Trimming removed 3 bases from V and 3 bases from J; junction bases left unmatched: 6. The germline gives CDR1 MDHEN, CDR2 SYDVKM. The DNA for the CDR3 is TGTGCCAGCAGTTTTCGGGACAGGGGGCTCGACAATCAGCCCCAGCATTTT. It is translated as CASSFRDRGLDNQPQHF. Complete variable domain (other parts from reference TRBV28 and TRBJ1-5): DVKVTQSSRYLVKRTGEKVFLECVQDMDHENMFWYRQDPGLGLRLIYFSYDVKMKEKGDIPEGYSVSREKKERFSLILESASTNQTSMYLCASSFRDRGLDNQPQHFGDGTRLSIL.

The chain employs TRBV28 and TRBJ1-3; D is possibly TRBD1 (6 bases). The V gene's germline CDR1 is MDHEN and CDR2 SYDVKM. The CDR3 totals 14 residues. The V and J ends lost 6 bases and 1 base respectively, with 10 bases between them. CDR3 sequence reads: CASRAGTSGNTIYF. CDR3 bases: TGTGCCAGCAGGGCCGGGACATCTGGAAACACCATATATTTT.

The chain has TRBV5-6 and TRBJ2-3; D could derive from TRBD1 or TRBD2 (5 bases each). This CDR3 has 16 residues. Trimming pared 5 bases from V and 0 bases from J, leaving 16 bases between. Germline CDR1 SGHDT, CDR2 YYEEEE. The CDR3 sequence is CASSKGPSLSTDTQYF. CDR3 bases: TGTGCCAGCAGTAAGGGACCCTCTTTAAGCACAGATACGCAGTATTTT.